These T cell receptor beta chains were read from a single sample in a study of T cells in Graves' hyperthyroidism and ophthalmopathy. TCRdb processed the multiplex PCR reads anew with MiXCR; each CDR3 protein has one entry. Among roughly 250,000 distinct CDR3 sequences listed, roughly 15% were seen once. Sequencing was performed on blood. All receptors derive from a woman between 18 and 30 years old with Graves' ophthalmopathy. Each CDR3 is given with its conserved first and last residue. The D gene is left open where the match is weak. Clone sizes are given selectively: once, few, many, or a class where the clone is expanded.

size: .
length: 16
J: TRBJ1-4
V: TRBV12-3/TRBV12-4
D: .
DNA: TGTGCCAGCAGTTTACCCATGGGGTGGACTAATGAAAAACTGTTTTTT
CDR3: CASSLPMGWTNEKLFF

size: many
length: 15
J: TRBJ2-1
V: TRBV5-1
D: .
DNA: TGCGCCAGCTCGCGGTGGGGGGAGGCCTCCAATGAGCAGTTCTTC
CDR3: CASSRWGEASNEQFF

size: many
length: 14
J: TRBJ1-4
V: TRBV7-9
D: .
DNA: TGTGCCAGCAGCTTCCGCCAGAATAATGAAAAACTGTTTTTT
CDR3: CASSFRQNNEKLFF

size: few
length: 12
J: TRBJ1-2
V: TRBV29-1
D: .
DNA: TGCAGCGTTGGGGGGGGTTTATATGGCTACACCTTC
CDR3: CSVGGGLYGYTF

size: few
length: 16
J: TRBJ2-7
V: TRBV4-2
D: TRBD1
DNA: TGTGCCAGCAGCCAACTCCTGGACAGGGCGCGAAACGAGCAGTACTTC
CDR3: CASSQLLDRARNEQYF

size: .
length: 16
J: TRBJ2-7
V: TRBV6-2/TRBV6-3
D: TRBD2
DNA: TGTGCCAGCAGTTACGCTGGGACTAGCGGGGGGGACGAGCAGTACTTC
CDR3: CASSYAGTSGGDEQYF

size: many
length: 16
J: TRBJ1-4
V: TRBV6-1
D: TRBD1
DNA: TGTGCCAGCAGGGAAAGGGACGGGACAGGACGGGAAAAACTGTTTTTT
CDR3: CASRERDGTGREKLFF

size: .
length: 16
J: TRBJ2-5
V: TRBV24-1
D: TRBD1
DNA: TGTGCCACCAGTGACTCCAGGACAGGCTACCAAGAGACCCAGTACTTC
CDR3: CATSDSRTGYQETQYF

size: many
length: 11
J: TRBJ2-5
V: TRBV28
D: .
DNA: TGTGCCAGCAGTACCAGGGAGACCCAGTACTTC
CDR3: CASSTRETQYF

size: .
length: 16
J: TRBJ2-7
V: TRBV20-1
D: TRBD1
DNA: TGCAGTGCTAGACCGCAGGCGGGACAGGGGCTCTACGAGCAGTACTTC
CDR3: CSARPQAGQGLYEQYF

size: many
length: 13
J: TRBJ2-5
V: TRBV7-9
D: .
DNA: TGTGCCAGCAGCTTAGTGGCAAAAGAGACCCAGTACTTC
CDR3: CASSLVAKETQYF

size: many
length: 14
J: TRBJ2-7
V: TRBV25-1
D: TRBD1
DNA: TGTGCCAGCGGGGGGGACAGGGGCTTCGACGAGCAGTACTTC
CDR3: CASGGDRGFDEQYF

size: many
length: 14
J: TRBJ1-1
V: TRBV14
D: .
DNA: TGTGCCAGCAGCCAGAAGGGTGTGAACACTGAAGCTTTCTTT
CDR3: CASSQKGVNTEAFF

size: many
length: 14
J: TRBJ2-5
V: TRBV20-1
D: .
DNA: TGCAGTGCTAGAGACCCCTGGGCTCAAGAGACCCAGTACTTC
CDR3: CSARDPWAQETQYF

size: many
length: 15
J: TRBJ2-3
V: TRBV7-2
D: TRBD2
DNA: TGTGCCAGCAGCTTATCAGGGACTAGGGTAGTTACGCAGTATTTT
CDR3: CASSLSGTRVVTQYF

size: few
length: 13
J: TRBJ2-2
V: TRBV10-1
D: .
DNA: TGCGCCAGCAGTTCCACACCAACCGGGGAGCTGTTTTTT
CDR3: CASSSTPTGELFF

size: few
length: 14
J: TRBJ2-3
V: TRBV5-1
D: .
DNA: TGCGCCAGCAGTCAGGGGTTAATCACAGATACGCAGTATTTT
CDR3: CASSQGLITDTQYF

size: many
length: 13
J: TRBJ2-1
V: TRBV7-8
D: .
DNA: TGTGCCAGCAGCTTAGTTTCCCGACGGGAGCAGTTCTTC
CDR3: CASSLVSRREQFF

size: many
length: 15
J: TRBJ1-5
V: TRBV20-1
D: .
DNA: TGCAGTGCTAAAACACAGGGAAATAGCAATCAGCCCCAGCATTTT
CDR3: CSAKTQGNSNQPQHF

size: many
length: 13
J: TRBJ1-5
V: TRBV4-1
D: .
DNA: TGCGCCAGCAGCCAATTGGGATATCAGCCCCAGCATTTT
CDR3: CASSQLGYQPQHF

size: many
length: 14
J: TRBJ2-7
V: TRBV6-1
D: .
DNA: TGTGCCAGCAGGGGCCGGGGTACGCTTTACGAGCAGTACTTC
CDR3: CASRGRGTLYEQYF

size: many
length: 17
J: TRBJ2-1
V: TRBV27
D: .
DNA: TGTGCCAGCAGTTTATTAAGGGGTTTGAGCTCCTACAATGAGCAGTTCTTC
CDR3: CASSLLRGLSSYNEQFF

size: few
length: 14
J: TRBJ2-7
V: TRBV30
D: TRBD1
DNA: TGTGCCTGGAGCCCAGGGGGTTCTACATACGAGCAGTACTTC
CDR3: CAWSPGGSTYEQYF

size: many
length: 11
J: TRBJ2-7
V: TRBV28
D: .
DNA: TGTGCCAGCAGCGACAGCTACGAGCAGTACTTC
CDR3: CASSDSYEQYF

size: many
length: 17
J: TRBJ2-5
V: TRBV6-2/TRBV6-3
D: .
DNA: TGTGCCAGCAGTTATTCCTGGGGGCAGGAAAATCAAGAGACCCAGTACTTC
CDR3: CASSYSWGQENQETQYF

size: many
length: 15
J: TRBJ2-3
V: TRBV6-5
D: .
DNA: TGTGCCAGCAGTTACTCTGGGACTGGCGGAGATACGCAGTATTTT
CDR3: CASSYSGTGGDTQYF

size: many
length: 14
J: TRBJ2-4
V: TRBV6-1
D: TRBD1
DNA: TGTGCCAGCAGCTACGGGACAGGGTCCAACATTCAGTACTTC
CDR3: CASSYGTGSNIQYF

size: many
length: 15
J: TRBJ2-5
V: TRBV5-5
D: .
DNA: TGTGCCAGCAGCCTAACCGGGACAACCCTGGAGACCCAGTACTTC
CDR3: CASSLTGTTLETQYF

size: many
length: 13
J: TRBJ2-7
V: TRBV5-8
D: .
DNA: TGTGCCAGCAGCTTGGCCTCGCAGGGCGAGCAGTACTTC
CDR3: CASSLASQGEQYF

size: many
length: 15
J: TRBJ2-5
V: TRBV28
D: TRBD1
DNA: TGTGCCAGCAGTTTGATCGGGACAGTGGACGAGACCCAGTACTTC
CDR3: CASSLIGTVDETQYF

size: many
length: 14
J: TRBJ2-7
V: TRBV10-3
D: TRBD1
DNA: TGTGCCATCAGTGGGGACAGGGGGACCTACGAGCAGTACTTC
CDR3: CAISGDRGTYEQYF

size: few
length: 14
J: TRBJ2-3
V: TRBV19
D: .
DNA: TGTGCCAGTAGCCGTCAGGGCTACACAGATACGCAGTATTTT
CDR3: CASSRQGYTDTQYF

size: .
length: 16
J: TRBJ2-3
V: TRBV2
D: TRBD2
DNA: TGTGCCAGCAGTCCGGGGACTAGCGGGAGTGGGAATACGCAGTATTTT
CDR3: CASSPGTSGSGNTQYF

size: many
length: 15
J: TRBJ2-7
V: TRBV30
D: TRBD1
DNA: TGTGCCTGGAGCGGAGAGGACAGGTTAACCTACGAGCAGTACTTC
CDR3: CAWSGEDRLTYEQYF

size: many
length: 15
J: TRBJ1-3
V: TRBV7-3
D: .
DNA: TGTGCCAGCAGCTGGACAGCTAAAACTGGAAACACCATATATTTT
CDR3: CASSWTAKTGNTIYF

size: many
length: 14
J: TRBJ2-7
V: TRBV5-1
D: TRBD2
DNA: TGCGCCAGCAGCTTGGGGGCGGGGGAGTACGAGCAGTACTTC
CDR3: CASSLGAGEYEQYF

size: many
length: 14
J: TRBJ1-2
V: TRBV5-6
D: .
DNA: TGTGCCAGCAGCTTGGGACGCCTAAACTATGGCTACACCTTC
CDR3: CASSLGRLNYGYTF

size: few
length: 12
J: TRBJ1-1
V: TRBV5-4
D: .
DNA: TGTGCCGTAGGTTGGGAAGACACTGAAGCTTTCTTT
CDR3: CAVGWEDTEAFF

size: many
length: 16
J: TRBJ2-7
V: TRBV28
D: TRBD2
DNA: TGTGCCAGCAGTTTATGGGCGGGGGTGTCGTCCTACGAGCAGTACTTC
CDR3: CASSLWAGVSSYEQYF

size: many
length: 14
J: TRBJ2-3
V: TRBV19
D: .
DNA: TGTGCCAGCAAAGGGGGAGGGAGCACAGATACGCAGTATTTT
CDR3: CASKGGGSTDTQYF

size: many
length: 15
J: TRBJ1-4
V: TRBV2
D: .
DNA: TGTGCCAGCAGTGAAGCGGGTCACACTGGTGAAAAACTGTTTTTT
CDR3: CASSEAGHTGEKLFF

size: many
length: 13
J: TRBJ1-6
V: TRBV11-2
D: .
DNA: TGTGCCAGCAGCCTTATAGATAATTCACCCCTCCACTTT
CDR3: CASSLIDNSPLHF

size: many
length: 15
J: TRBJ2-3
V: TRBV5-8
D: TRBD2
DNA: TGTGCCAGCAGCTTCGGGGGGGTAGGCACAGATACGCAGTATTTT
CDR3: CASSFGGVGTDTQYF